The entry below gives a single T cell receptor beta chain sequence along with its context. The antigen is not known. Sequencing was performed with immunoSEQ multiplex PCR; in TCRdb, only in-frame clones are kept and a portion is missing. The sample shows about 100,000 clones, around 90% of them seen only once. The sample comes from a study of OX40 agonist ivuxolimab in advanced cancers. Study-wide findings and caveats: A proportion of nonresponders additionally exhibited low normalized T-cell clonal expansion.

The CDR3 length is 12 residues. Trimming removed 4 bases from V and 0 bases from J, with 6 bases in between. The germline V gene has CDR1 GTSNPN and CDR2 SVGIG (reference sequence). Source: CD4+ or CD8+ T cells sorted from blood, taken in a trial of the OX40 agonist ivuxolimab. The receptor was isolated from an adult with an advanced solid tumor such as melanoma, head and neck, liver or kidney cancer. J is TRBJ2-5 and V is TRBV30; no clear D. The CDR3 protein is CAWMAYQETQYF. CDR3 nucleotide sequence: TGTGCCTGGATGGCGTACCAAGAGACCCAGTACTTC.